This T cell receptor beta chain came from a study of blood T cell repertoires in COVID-19. Overall study: Recovered participants had two consecutive negative NP/OP PCR tests, healthcare professional clearance, or symptom resolution. PBMCs, B-cell-depleted T cells, or T cells were the source of the cDNA or gDNA that made up the material.

The sample holds a few counts of this clone. The cohort comprised adults aged about 18 to 100 years residing in approximately 22 US areas. Each participant's cohort was designated according to participant-reported clinical history. Some clones are missing from TCRdb's copy, which holds only in-frame ones; the method was immunoSEQ multiplex PCR. The sample holds some 190,000 clones; 86% are singletons and the top ten take about 22%. The clonotype comes from a woman aged 40 to 50 in a cohort exposed to, infected with or recovered from COVID-19 (not recorded which). Source material: PBMCs or T cells enriched from blood (not recorded which).

CDR3 residues: CASTVTGGRNTEAFF. The CDR3 coding sequence is TGTGCCAGCACCGTTACCGGGGGGCGGAACACTGAAGCTTTCTTT. The chain is built from TRBV7-6 and TRBJ1-1; a weak D match, TRBD1 (6 bases). V gave up 7 bases and J gave up 1 base, with 16 bases separating them. Germline CDR1 is SGHVS and CDR2 is FNYEAQ. This CDR3 contains 15 residues.